This record concerns one TCR beta chain sequence. The PCR made use of 60 Vbeta and 13 Jbeta primers. Profiled with immunoSEQ multiplex PCR; TCRdb holds only in-frame clones, not every one. The sample includes around 180,000 clones, approximately 84% seen only once; the top ten take roughly 5.2%. This record belongs to a study of cytomegalovirus exposure and HLA in healthy donors. The V gene's germline CDR1 is SGHDT and CDR2 YYEEEE. The CDR3 sequence is 18 residues long. V was clipped by 1 base and J by 1 base; unmatched bases: 4. The sample was PBMCs. The genes are TRBV5-6 and TRBJ2-6; 11 bases map to TRBD1. The source of this sequence is a girl aged 5-17 years in good health and CMV-seropositive. This CDR3 is CASSLKDRGLSGANVLTF. The CDR3 DNA reads TGTGCCAGCAGCTTGAAGGACAGGGGGCTATCTGGGGCCAACGTCCTGACTTTC.